Listed here are 3 T cell receptor beta chains from one sample, sequenced in a study of blood T cell repertoires in COVID-19. Sequencing was performed with immunoSEQ multiplex PCR; in TCRdb, only in-frame clones are kept and a portion is missing. The table lists over 90,000 clones, about four fifths of them singletons. Sequenced material: peripheral blood. Source of these receptors: a human donor in a cohort sampled during active COVID-19.

A single count supports this clone. This chain links TRBV9 with TRBJ1-4, with TRBD1 identical over 7 bases. Trimming removed 3 bases from V and 4 bases from J; junction bases left unmatched: 9. Germline loops: CDR1 SGDLS, CDR2 YYNGEE. The CDR3 runs to 16 residues. The CDR3 spells CASSGRGRGGNEKLFF. CDR3 nucleotide sequence: TGTGCCAGCAGCGGCAGGGGGAGAGGAGGTAATGAAAAACTGTTTTTT.

This chain joins TRBV3-1 (or the pseudogene TRBV3-2) and TRBJ1-2, with 7 bases lining up with TRBD1. The length of the CDR3 is 15 residues. Germline V gene lookup returns CDR1 LGHDT and CDR2 YNNKEL (reference sequence). Trimming removed 4 bases from V and 3 bases from J; junction bases left unmatched: 8. The CDR3 loop is CASSPTRDSHYGYTF. The CDR3 coding sequence is TGTGCCAGCAGCCCAACAAGGGACAGTCACTATGGCTACACCTTC.

This chain links TRBV7-2 with TRBJ2-7; D not resolved. CDR3 length: 15 residues. CDR1 is SGHTA, CDR2 FQGNSA, per germline. Trimming left V 4 bases short and J 3 bases short, with 16 bases between. The CDR3 protein is CASSYAPGQNYEQYF. The CDR3 DNA sequence: TGTGCCAGCAGCTACGCCCCTGGGCAGAACTACGAGCAGTACTTC.